This T cell receptor beta chain was recovered during a study of PD-1 blockade in mismatch repair-deficient tumors. Study summary: Patients had roughly twelve mismatch repair-deficient cancer types, all previously treated and progressing. Findings and limits, study-wide: Tumor-resident clones, often undetectable pretreatment in blood, expanded then contracted after pembrolizumab.

Germline loops: CDR1 SGHNT, CDR2 YENEEA. V was clipped by 4 bases and J by 5 bases; unmatched bases: 12. The length of the CDR3 is 16 residues. Remarks on this clone: Antigen unknown.

The method was immunoSEQ multiplex PCR; TCRdb's version includes in-frame clones alone and lacks a portion of them. The table lists about 63,000 clones, around 88% of them singletons. PCR or immunohistochemistry showed mismatch repair deficiency in every enrolled patient. The material was peripheral blood, obtained 52 weeks after starting pembrolizumab. The V and J genes are TRBV11-3 and TRBJ2-7, with 9 bases lining up with TRBD1. This receptor was taken from an adult with mismatch repair-deficient cancer. The CDR3 spells CASSSYTGTGYDEQYF. As DNA, the CDR3 is TGTGCCAGCAGCTCATATACCGGGACAGGGTACGACGAGCAGTACTTC. Variable domain in full (rest from reference TRBV11-3 and TRBJ2-7): EAGVVQSPRYKIIEKKQPVAFWCNPISGHNTLYWYLQNLGQGPELLIRYENEEAVDDSQLPKDRFSAERLKGVDSTLKIQPAELGDSAVYLCASSSYTGTGYDEQYFGPGTRLTVT.